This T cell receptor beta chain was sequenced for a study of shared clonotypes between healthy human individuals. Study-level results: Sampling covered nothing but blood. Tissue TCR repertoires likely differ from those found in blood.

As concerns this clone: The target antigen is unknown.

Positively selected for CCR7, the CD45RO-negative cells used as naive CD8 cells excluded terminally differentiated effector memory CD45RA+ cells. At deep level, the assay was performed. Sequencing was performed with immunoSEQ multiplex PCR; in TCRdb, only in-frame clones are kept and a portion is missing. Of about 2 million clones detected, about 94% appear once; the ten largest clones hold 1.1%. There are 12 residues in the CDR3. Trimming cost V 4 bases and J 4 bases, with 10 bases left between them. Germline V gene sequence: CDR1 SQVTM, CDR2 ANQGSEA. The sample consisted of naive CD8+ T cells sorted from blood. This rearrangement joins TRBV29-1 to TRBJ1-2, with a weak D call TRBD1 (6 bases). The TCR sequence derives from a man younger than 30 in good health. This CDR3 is CSVAGVTYGYTF. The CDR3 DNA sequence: TGCAGCGTTGCAGGGGTTACCTATGGCTACACCTTC. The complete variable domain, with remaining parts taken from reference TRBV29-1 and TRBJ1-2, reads SAVISQKPSRDICQRGTSLTIQCQVDSQVTMMFWYRQQPGQSLTLIATANQGSEATYESGFVIDKFPISRPNLTFSTLTVSNMSPEDSSIYLCSVAGVTYGYTFGSGTRLTVV.